The clone carrying this T cell receptor beta chain was detected a few times. Its specificity is unknown. The sample is drawn from a study of human T cells and chemical hapten exposure. Study-level results: Those TCRs sitting above 1 in 1000 frequency stayed the same with DPC sensitization. Expanded TCRs clustered into significantly more large CDR3 similarity groups than controls, the analysis revealed.

This sample's time point: patch test 3, about 24 weeks after DPC sensitization. As to treatment: therapeutic diphenylcyclopropenone sensitization with weekly scalp DPC. Individual cDNA molecules had unique molecular identifiers attached to them by the library. TCRdb reanalysed the RACE reads using MiXCR and keeps one entry per CDR3 protein. The sample holds about 190,000 distinct CDR3 sequences; around a quarter are singletons and the top ten take approximately 2.5%. Germline V gives CDR1 SGHDT, CDR2 YYEEEE. The CDR3 totals 14 residues. Deletions cut 0 bases from V and 7 bases from J, with 8 bases between.

The sequencing used whole blood, collected in connection with sensitization to the hapten diphenylcyclopropenone (DPC). This clonotype was obtained from a woman aged 40 to 50 with alopecia areata. Some clones in this sample may be carry-over from other donors' samples. The rearrangement joins TRBV5-6 to TRBJ1-6, with a weak D call TRBD1 (5 bases). The CDR3 region is CASSLVGGNSPLHF. The CDR3 coding sequence is TGTGCCAGCAGCTTGGTTGGGGGGAATTCACCCCTCCACTTT.